This T cell receptor (beta chain) was recorded in a study of blood T cells in healthy people across ages. Points from the study as a whole: A greater number of naive CD4+ cells and higher diversity distinguished long-lived donors from aged donors.

The authors ran a second PCR of 7 to 11 cycles using a sample-barcoded 5' primer and a J-beta primer mix. One entry per CDR3 protein, called by TCRdb with MiXCR from the 5' RACE reads. Found here are about 780,000 distinct CDR3 sequences, roughly 24% of them singletons; the top ten hold around 2.9%. As for this clonotype: Its antigen remains unidentified.

Isolation yielded PBMCs, at least 7 million per sample, in every case. In germline, CDR1 is PRHDT, CDR2 FYEKMQ (reference sequence). The CDR3 sequence is 15 residues long. The ends were cut back, 3 bases at V and 5 bases at J, with 16 bases in the middle. These data are also associated with another study on T cells of mothers and their children. This second study says: Every microgram of extracted RNA entered cDNA synthesis, around 1.4 ug per 15 ul.

The clonotype originates from a boy aged 10-17 years in good health. Material for sequencing was blood. The chain uses TRBV13 and TRBJ1-2, with D possibly matching TRBD1 (5 bases). Written as DNA, the CDR3 is TGTGCCAGCAGCTTGCGACAGTCCCTATTTTATGGCTACACCTTC. Its protein is CASSLRQSLFYGYTF.